These T cell receptor beta chains were read from a single sample in a study of resident and recirculating memory T cells in vitiligo. The protocol was immunoSEQ multiplex PCR, while the TCRdb copy is restricted to in-frame clones and leaves out a portion. In the table there are 55,000 to 75,000 clones, more than 85% of which are singletons. Sequenced input: blood. The receptors stem from a male donor with vitiligo. The CDR3 runs from the conserved cysteine through the conserved F or W. D genes are given only for firm matches. Rows may omit the clone size; those that give it use once, few, many or a size class.

CDR3 DNA: TGCGCCAGCAGCTGGGGGAGGGATTGGACTGAAGCTTTCTTT
CDR3 protein: CASSWGRDWTEAFF
D gene: NA
V gene: TRBV5-1
J gene: TRBJ1-1
clone size: NA

CDR3 DNA: TGTGCCAGCAGCTTGACAGCAACCCCTGGAAACACCATATATTTT
CDR3 protein: CASSLTATPGNTIYF
D gene: NA
V gene: TRBV7-7
J gene: TRBJ1-3
clone size: NA

CDR3 DNA: TGTGCCAGCAGCCAAGATGGCTGGTCCGGCTACACCTTC
CDR3 protein: CASSQDGWSGYTF
D gene: NA
V gene: TRBV14
J gene: TRBJ1-2
clone size: NA

CDR3 DNA: TGTGCCATCAGTGAGCCCCCAGGGTTCGCCGGAAACACCATATATTTT
CDR3 protein: CAISEPPGFAGNTIYF
D gene: NA
V gene: TRBV10-3
J gene: TRBJ1-3
clone size: NA

CDR3 DNA: TGTGCCAGCAGCCTTACCGGGACTGCGACCTCCGAGCAGTACTTC
CDR3 protein: CASSLTGTATSEQYF
D gene: NA
V gene: TRBV6-5
J gene: TRBJ2-7
clone size: few

CDR3 DNA: TGTGCCAGCAGCGTAGCGGGGGGATCCCAAGAGACCCAGTACTTC
CDR3 protein: CASSVAGGSQETQYF
D gene: TRBD2
V gene: TRBV9
J gene: TRBJ2-5
clone size: NA

CDR3 DNA: TGCACCAGCACCTGGAAGGACACCTACAATGAGCAGTTCTTC
CDR3 protein: CTSTWKDTYNEQFF
D gene: NA
V gene: TRBV1
J gene: TRBJ2-1
clone size: NA

CDR3 DNA: TGTGCTAGTGGTTCCCTCCCGCAGGGGGAGAACACTGAAGCTTTCTTT
CDR3 protein: CASGSLPQGENTEAFF
D gene: TRBD1
V gene: TRBV12-5
J gene: TRBJ1-1
clone size: NA

CDR3 DNA: TGTGCCAGCGGGACACGGACTGAGTCTGCTGAAGCTTTCTTT
CDR3 protein: CASGTRTESAEAFF
D gene: NA
V gene: TRBV6-1
J gene: TRBJ1-1
clone size: NA

CDR3 DNA: TGTGCCAGCAGCGTAGGAGGGGGCGCGTTCACCGGGGAGCTGTTTTTT
CDR3 protein: CASSVGGGAFTGELFF
D gene: TRBD1
V gene: TRBV9
J gene: TRBJ2-2
clone size: NA

CDR3 DNA: TGTGCCAGCAGTGAATATGGCAGATCCTACGAGCAGTACTTC
CDR3 protein: CASSEYGRSYEQYF
D gene: NA
V gene: TRBV25-1
J gene: TRBJ2-7
clone size: NA

CDR3 DNA: TGTGCCAGCAGCTTAGACTCGGGGGGGTATGGCTACACCTTC
CDR3 protein: CASSLDSGGYGYTF
D gene: NA
V gene: TRBV7-2
J gene: TRBJ1-2
clone size: NA

CDR3 DNA: TGTGCCAGCAGCTGGGGACAGGAGACCTACGAGCAGTACTTC
CDR3 protein: CASSWGQETYEQYF
D gene: TRBD1
V gene: TRBV5-4
J gene: TRBJ2-7
clone size: NA

CDR3 DNA: TGTGCCAGCAGCCTCCAAGGACAGGGAATCATCACTGAAGCTTTCTTT
CDR3 protein: CASSLQGQGIITEAFF
D gene: TRBD1
V gene: TRBV7-3
J gene: TRBJ1-1
clone size: NA

CDR3 DNA: TGTGCCAGCAGTCGAGGACAGTTCTGGGACACCATATATTTT
CDR3 protein: CASSRGQFWDTIYF
D gene: NA
V gene: TRBV6-5
J gene: TRBJ1-3
clone size: NA

CDR3 DNA: TGCGCCAGCAGCCAAGGGGGACAGGGGGTTGTGGAGACCCAGTACTTC
CDR3 protein: CASSQGGQGVVETQYF
D gene: TRBD1
V gene: TRBV4-1
J gene: TRBJ2-5
clone size: NA

CDR3 DNA: TGTGCCAGCAGCGTTCGGGACAGCTCCTACAATGAGCAGTTCTTC
CDR3 protein: CASSVRDSSYNEQFF
D gene: TRBD1
V gene: TRBV9
J gene: TRBJ2-1
clone size: NA

CDR3 DNA: TGTGCAAGTAGTTATGGGACAAAAAATGAGCAGTTCTTC
CDR3 protein: CASSYGTKNEQFF
D gene: NA
V gene: TRBV7-2
J gene: TRBJ2-1
clone size: NA

CDR3 DNA: TGTGCCACTTCGGACACTAATAGCAATCAGCCCCAGCATTTT
CDR3 protein: CATSDTNSNQPQHF
D gene: NA
V gene: TRBV10-3
J gene: TRBJ1-5
clone size: NA

CDR3 DNA: TGTGCCAGCGGCGGAACAAATACCTACGAGCAGTACTTC
CDR3 protein: CASGGTNTYEQYF
D gene: NA
V gene: TRBV28
J gene: TRBJ2-7
clone size: NA

CDR3 DNA: TGTGCCAGCAGTTTGGCAGGGAACTATGGCTACACCTTC
CDR3 protein: CASSLAGNYGYTF
D gene: NA
V gene: TRBV6-5
J gene: TRBJ1-2
clone size: NA

CDR3 DNA: TGTGCCAGCAGCCCGACTAGACGAGGTGAGCAGTTCTTC
CDR3 protein: CASSPTRRGEQFF
D gene: NA
V gene: TRBV14
J gene: TRBJ2-1
clone size: NA

CDR3 DNA: TGCGCCAGCAGTTCCCGGGGGGTCCACGAGCAGTACTTC
CDR3 protein: CASSSRGVHEQYF
D gene: TRBD2
V gene: TRBV5-1
J gene: TRBJ2-7
clone size: NA

CDR3 DNA: TGTGCCAGCAGCTTGAATCGGGGGACCTCCTACAATGAGCAGTTCTTC
CDR3 protein: CASSLNRGTSYNEQFF
D gene: NA
V gene: TRBV5-4
J gene: TRBJ2-1
clone size: NA

CDR3 DNA: TGTGCCACCCAGGACAGGGCCGAAGAAGCTTTCTTT
CDR3 protein: CATQDRAEEAFF
D gene: TRBD1
V gene: TRBV10-3
J gene: TRBJ1-1
clone size: NA

CDR3 DNA: TGTGCCAGCAGCGGGCCCGGGACAGGGGGCGCGGGGACCCAGTACTTC
CDR3 protein: CASSGPGTGGAGTQYF
D gene: TRBD1
V gene: TRBV5-5
J gene: TRBJ2-5
clone size: NA

CDR3 DNA: TGTGCCAGCAGTTATTTAGGGGACAATCAGCCCCAGCATTTT
CDR3 protein: CASSYLGDNQPQHF
D gene: NA
V gene: TRBV6-5
J gene: TRBJ1-5
clone size: NA

CDR3 DNA: TGCGCCAGCAGCCAGGGGGGCAGGGGGAGGACTGGGGCCAACGTCCTGACTTTC
CDR3 protein: CASSQGGRGRTGANVLTF
D gene: NA
V gene: TRBV4-1
J gene: TRBJ2-6
clone size: NA

CDR3 DNA: TGCGCCAGCAGCGAAGAACTACCAGGGGTAGAGACTGAAGCTTTCTTT
CDR3 protein: CASSEELPGVETEAFF
D gene: NA
V gene: TRBV5-1
J gene: TRBJ1-1
clone size: NA

CDR3 DNA: TGTGCCAGCAGCCTAAAGGACGGGATGAACACTGAAGCTTTCTTT
CDR3 protein: CASSLKDGMNTEAFF
D gene: NA
V gene: TRBV14
J gene: TRBJ1-1
clone size: NA

CDR3 DNA: TGCAGCGTTGAACGGACACCTGCTAACTATGGCTACACCTTC
CDR3 protein: CSVERTPANYGYTF
D gene: NA
V gene: TRBV29-1
J gene: TRBJ1-2
clone size: NA

CDR3 DNA: TGTGCCAGCAGCTTGTTCCAGCGGGGGCCGACCGGGGAGCTGTTTTTT
CDR3 protein: CASSLFQRGPTGELFF
D gene: TRBD2
V gene: TRBV5-6
J gene: TRBJ2-2
clone size: NA

CDR3 DNA: TGTGCCAGCAGCCAAGGACAGGGGGGAGGCTACACCTTC
CDR3 protein: CASSQGQGGGYTF
D gene: TRBD1
V gene: TRBV7-3
J gene: TRBJ1-2
clone size: once

CDR3 DNA: TGTGCCTGGATTCGAGACGGGTTTGGGGCTGGCTACACCTTC
CDR3 protein: CAWIRDGFGAGYTF
D gene: NA
V gene: TRBV30
J gene: TRBJ1-2
clone size: few

CDR3 DNA: TGTGCCAGCAGCTTGGAAGGGGGCTCCTACAATGAGCAGTTCTTC
CDR3 protein: CASSLEGGSYNEQFF
D gene: NA
V gene: TRBV5-4
J gene: TRBJ2-1
clone size: NA

CDR3 DNA: TGTGCCAGCAGCCGCGCTCCGGGACAGGGGAACACCGGGGAGCTGTTTTTT
CDR3 protein: CASSRAPGQGNTGELFF
D gene: TRBD1
V gene: TRBV4-2
J gene: TRBJ2-2
clone size: once

CDR3 DNA: TGTGCCAGCAGCTTAAACCCTTGGCGGGGGGGAAACACAGATACGCAGTATTTT
CDR3 protein: CASSLNPWRGGNTDTQYF
D gene: TRBD2
V gene: TRBV7-2
J gene: TRBJ2-3
clone size: NA

CDR3 DNA: TGTGCCATCAGTGATTGGGGCCCCACAGATACGCAGTATTTT
CDR3 protein: CAISDWGPTDTQYF
D gene: NA
V gene: TRBV10-3
J gene: TRBJ2-3
clone size: NA

CDR3 DNA: TGTGCCAGCAGTGAAGGGGGAGTCCAAGAGACCCAGTACTTC
CDR3 protein: CASSEGGVQETQYF
D gene: NA
V gene: TRBV2
J gene: TRBJ2-5
clone size: NA

CDR3 DNA: TGTGCCAGCAGCGGCGCCGGGACAGGGGTTCACGAGCAGTACTTC
CDR3 protein: CASSGAGTGVHEQYF
D gene: TRBD1
V gene: TRBV5-4
J gene: TRBJ2-7
clone size: NA

CDR3 DNA: TGTGCCAGCAGCCATGGAAATACTCGGGACAGGGGGCCCTACTATGGCTACACCTTC
CDR3 protein: CASSHGNTRDRGPYYGYTF
D gene: TRBD1
V gene: TRBV7-9
J gene: TRBJ1-2
clone size: NA

CDR3 DNA: TGTGCCAGCAGCTTGGATCCAGGGACATCCTACGAGCAGTACTTC
CDR3 protein: CASSLDPGTSYEQYF
D gene: NA
V gene: TRBV5-4
J gene: TRBJ2-7
clone size: NA

CDR3 DNA: TGCAGCGCATTCAGGGCCGCTGGGTATGGCTACACCTTC
CDR3 protein: CSAFRAAGYGYTF
D gene: NA
V gene: TRBV29-1
J gene: TRBJ1-2
clone size: NA

CDR3 DNA: TGCGCCAGCAGCGGGCAGGCTAGCGGGGCCACAGATACGCAGTATTTT
CDR3 protein: CASSGQASGATDTQYF
D gene: TRBD2
V gene: TRBV5-1
J gene: TRBJ2-3
clone size: NA

CDR3 DNA: TGTGCCAGCAGCTTGGCTTACGGGACAGGGGGAAACACCATATATTTT
CDR3 protein: CASSLAYGTGGNTIYF
D gene: TRBD1
V gene: TRBV5-5
J gene: TRBJ1-3
clone size: NA

CDR3 DNA: TGTGCCAGCAGCTCACAGGGAGGGACTGAAGCTTTCTTT
CDR3 protein: CASSSQGGTEAFF
D gene: NA
V gene: TRBV7-9
J gene: TRBJ1-1
clone size: NA

CDR3 DNA: TGTGCCAGCAGCCCAGGGGGATTCTCCTACGAGCAGTACTTC
CDR3 protein: CASSPGGFSYEQYF
D gene: TRBD1
V gene: TRBV7-2
J gene: TRBJ2-7
clone size: once

CDR3 DNA: TGTGCCAGCAGTGAAGCGGGACAGGGTTACAATGAGCAGTTCTTC
CDR3 protein: CASSEAGQGYNEQFF
D gene: TRBD1
V gene: TRBV2
J gene: TRBJ2-1
clone size: NA

CDR3 DNA: TGTGCCAGCAGTCCCGGGACACTCTCTGGAAACACCATATATTTT
CDR3 protein: CASSPGTLSGNTIYF
D gene: NA
V gene: TRBV6-6
J gene: TRBJ1-3
clone size: NA

CDR3 DNA: TGTGCCAGCGGTCAGGGCGGTAACTATGGCTACACCTTC
CDR3 protein: CASGQGGNYGYTF
D gene: NA
V gene: TRBV7-9
J gene: TRBJ1-2
clone size: NA

CDR3 DNA: TGTGCCAGCAGCGTTACCGGGACATGGAACACTGAAGCTTTCTTT
CDR3 protein: CASSVTGTWNTEAFF
D gene: NA
V gene: TRBV9
J gene: TRBJ1-1
clone size: NA

CDR3 DNA: TGTGCCTGGTCAGTCGGGTCGAGTAGCAATCAGCCCCAGCATTTT
CDR3 protein: CAWSVGSSSNQPQHF
D gene: NA
V gene: TRBV30
J gene: TRBJ1-5
clone size: NA

CDR3 DNA: TGTGCCAGCAGCCCGCCCGGGGGGTTCGAGCAGTACTTC
CDR3 protein: CASSPPGGFEQYF
D gene: TRBD2
V gene: TRBV11-2
J gene: TRBJ2-7
clone size: NA

CDR3 DNA: TGTGCCTGGAGTGTAGCGGGGGGGAACACCGGGGAGCTGTTTTTT
CDR3 protein: CAWSVAGGNTGELFF
D gene: TRBD2
V gene: TRBV30
J gene: TRBJ2-2
clone size: NA

CDR3 DNA: TGCGCCAGCGGGATTAGCGGACCCTACGAGCAGTACTTC
CDR3 protein: CASGISGPYEQYF
D gene: NA
V gene: TRBV5-1
J gene: TRBJ2-7
clone size: NA

CDR3 DNA: TGTGCCAGCAGCCCTAATACAGCGGGGGGATTCAATGAGCAGTTCTTC
CDR3 protein: CASSPNTAGGFNEQFF
D gene: TRBD2
V gene: TRBV4-2
J gene: TRBJ2-1
clone size: NA

CDR3 DNA: TGTGCCAGCAGCTTAGTTCCAGCGGGGGCGAGATACGAGCAGTACTTC
CDR3 protein: CASSLVPAGARYEQYF
D gene: TRBD2
V gene: TRBV7-2
J gene: TRBJ2-7
clone size: once

CDR3 DNA: TGTGCCAGCAGCCTCTCAGTCCTTTTATCATCAGATACGCAGTATTTT
CDR3 protein: CASSLSVLLSSDTQYF
D gene: NA
V gene: TRBV28
J gene: TRBJ2-3
clone size: NA

CDR3 DNA: TGTGCCAGCAGCTCATGGGCTAGCGGGGACTCCTACGAGCAGTACTTC
CDR3 protein: CASSSWASGDSYEQYF
D gene: TRBD2
V gene: TRBV11-2
J gene: TRBJ2-7
clone size: NA